The 28 T cell receptor beta chains below all came from one sample that was sequenced in a study of neurological immune-mediated disorders. TCRdb independently ran MiXCR on the 5' RACE reads; one entry per CDR3 protein. The table includes 130,000 or so distinct CDR3 sequences, approximately 3.2% detected once. The sequenced material came from PBMCs. The receptors shown here come from a woman younger than 45 with multiple sclerosis.

This clonotype was counted at least ten times. The genes are TRBV5-1 and TRBJ2-7, with 7 positions matching TRBD1. V was pared by 4 bases and J by 5 bases, with 6 bases of the junction left unmatched. CDR1 SGHRS and CDR2 YFSETQ come from the germline V gene. This CDR3 spans 13 amino acids. The CDR3 DNA is TGCGCCAGCAGCGCCAAGACAGGGCACGAGCAGTACTTC. As protein: CASSAKTGHEQYF.

This clonotype appeared many times. V usage is TRBV7-6 and J usage is TRBJ1-1; a possible D gene is TRBD1 (5 bases). The CDR3 sequence is 13 residues long. V lost 1 base and J lost 6, with 9 bases in between. Germline loops: CDR1 SGHVS, CDR2 FNYEAQ. The chain's CDR3 is CASSLVGAPEAFF. The CDR3 DNA is TGTGCCAGCAGCTTAGTAGGGGCTCCTGAAGCTTTCTTT.

This clonotype has a handful of counts. J is TRBJ1-4 and V is TRBV28; 7 positions agree with TRBD1. Germline V lookup: CDR1 MDHEN, CDR2 SYDVKM. The CDR3 is 15 amino acids. V lost 4 bases and J lost 1; bases outside the gene matches: 3. CDR3 region: CASSSRDRTNEKLFF. The DNA for the CDR3 is TGTGCCAGCAGTTCCCGGGACAGAACTAATGAAAAACTGTTTTTT.

The V gene is TRBV5-1, the J gene TRBJ2-2; 8 nucleotides agree with TRBD2. Germline V gene data show CDR1 as SGHRS and CDR2 as YFSETQ. V lost 0 bases and J lost 7; bases outside the gene matches: 14. There are 18 residues in the CDR3. DNA of the CDR3: TGCGCCAGCAGCTTGGACCTTAACGGGAGGGCCGGAGGCGGGGAGCTGTTTTTT. It codes for CASSLDLNGRAGGGELFF.

With regard to this clonotype: Just one base apart from a much larger clone, this may be a read error. The chain combines TRBV19 with TRBJ2-7; D is unresolved. Germline-derived CDR1 and CDR2 are LNHDA and SQIVND (reference sequence). V was pared by 4 bases and J by 6 bases, with 16 bases between. The CDR3 extends over 14 amino acids. The CDR3 loop is CASSTYVENGEQYF. The CDR3, as DNA: TGTGCCAGTAGTACCTACGTGGAAAACGGCGAGCAGTACTTC.

There are many counts of this clonotype. This rearrangement joins TRBV12-3 or TRBV12-4 to TRBJ1-5, with 7 nucleotides matching TRBD1. V lost 6 bases and J lost 1; bases outside the gene matches: 3. The CDR3 has 14 residues. CDR3 coding DNA: TGTGCCAGCAGCCTGACAGGGAGCAATCAGCCCCAGCATTTT. This encodes CASSLTGSNQPQHF.

This clonotype was found a few times. A much bigger clone sits one base away, suggesting this may be a read error. CDR3 amino acids: CSARWGFGNNQPQHF. Written as DNA, the CDR3 is TGCAGTGCGAGATGGGGTTTCGGTAACAATCAGCCCCAGCATTTT. The chain has TRBV20-1 and TRBJ1-5; D is unclear. The CDR3 runs to 15 residues. Trimming pared 6 bases from V and 3 bases from J, leaving 18 bases between. Germline V gene lookup returns CDR1 DFQATT and CDR2 SNEGSKA (reference sequence).

This clonotype was counted at least ten times. The CDR3 nucleotides are TGTGCCAGCAGCTCCCCGGGGGGAGGGGGCACTGAAGCTTTCTTT. Protein: CASSSPGGGGTEAFF. The rearrangement uses TRBV7-2 and TRBJ1-1; a possible D gene is TRBD1 (6 bases). The CDR3 length is 15 residues. CDR1 SGHTA and CDR2 FQGNSA come from the germline V gene. V was trimmed by 4 bases and J by 4 bases, leaving 16 bases between them. Full variable domain (outside the CDR3, taken from reference TRBV7-2 and TRBJ1-1): GAGVSQSPSNKVTEKGKDVELRCDPISGHTALYWYRQSLGQGLEFLIYFQGNSAPDKSGLPSDRFSAERTGGSVSTLTIQRTQQEDSAVYLCASSSPGGGGTEAFFGQGTRLTVV.

This clonotype was recorded at least ten times. The J gene is TRBJ2-2, the V gene TRBV5-5, with 7 bases aligning to TRBD1. CDR3 length: 14 amino acids. Germline V gene data show CDR1 as SGHKS and CDR2 as YYEKEE (reference sequence). With V trimmed by 5 bases and J by 1 base, 2 bases remained unmatched. CDR3 sequence: CASRGQLNTGELFF. DNA of the CDR3: TGTGCCAGCAGGGGACAGCTGAACACCGGGGAGCTGTTTTTT.

At least ten counts were recorded for this clonotype. CDR3 protein: CASSTGTSGRTRYNEQFF. In DNA, the CDR3 is TGTGCCAGCAGCACTGGGACTAGCGGGAGAACGAGATACAATGAGCAGTTCTTC. V is TRBV7-2 and J is TRBJ2-1, with 14 bases fitting TRBD2. Germline CDR1 and CDR2: SGHTA and FQGNSA. V gave up 5 bases and J gave up 4 bases; unmatched junction bases: 10. The CDR3 sequence is 18 residues long.

In its sample, this clonotype was seen many times. V usage is TRBV4-3 and J usage is TRBJ1-2; D uncertain. CDR1 and CDR2 from the germline V gene are LGHNA and YSLEER. Trimming removed 4 bases at V and 8 bases at J, with 23 bases between. CDR3 length equals 16 residues. Written as DNA, the CDR3 is TGCGCCAGCAGCCCGATGGTCAGTTCGAGGCAAAGCGGCTACACCTTC. This sequence encodes CASSPMVSSRQSGYTF.

This clonotype has at least ten counts. The rearrangement uses TRBV5-1 and TRBJ2-3; TRBD1 matches at 9 bases. This CDR3 is built from 17 residues. The V segment lost 4 bases and the J segment 4 bases; nucleotides outside the gene matches: 13. Germline V gene lookup returns CDR1 SGHRS and CDR2 YFSETQ. The CDR3 coding sequence is TGCGCCAGCAGCCCCAAAGGGACAGGGAAGATCGCAGATACGCAGTATTTT. Translated: CASSPKGTGKIADTQYF.

This clonotype was counted ten times or more. The chain links TRBV30 to TRBJ1-2; D gene uncertain. The germline V gene encodes CDR1 GTSNPN and CDR2 SVGIG (reference sequence). Trimming stripped 2 bases from V and 1 base from J, with 17 bases between. The CDR3 covers 16 residues. In DNA form, the CDR3 reads TGTGCCTGGAGTTGGGTGGGTGCCTCCTATAACTATGGCTACACCTTC. It codes for CAWSWVGASYNYGYTF.

The sample holds many counts of this clonotype. The chain uses TRBV2 and TRBJ2-4; D tentatively fits TRBD1 or TRBD2 (5 bases each). CDR1 is SNHLY, CDR2 FYNNEI, per germline. With 1 base removed from V and 6 bases from J, the gap between germline ends came to 10 bases. The length of the CDR3 is 14 residues. CDR3 DNA sequence: TGTGCCAGCAGTGAAGTTGGTGGGACAAACATTCAGTACTTC. It translates to CASSEVGGTNIQYF.

This clonotype was seen ten or more times. The chain is built from TRBV20-1 and TRBJ2-5, with 10 nucleotides matching TRBD2. This CDR3 has 16 residues. The germline gives CDR1 DFQATT, CDR2 SNEGSKA (reference sequence). V was clipped by 3 bases and J by 5 bases; unmatched bases: 12. The CDR3: CSASLIAGGFGETQYF. The DNA of the CDR3 is TGCAGTGCTAGCCTAATAGCGGGAGGCTTTGGGGAGACCCAGTACTTC.

This clonotype was observed many times. This rearrangement joins TRBV12-3 or TRBV12-4 to TRBJ1-3; no definite D call. The V and J ends lost 6 bases and 0 bases respectively, with 3 bases between them. The CDR3 contains 12 residues. The CDR3 spells CASRTSGNTIYF. In nucleotides, the CDR3 is TGTGCCAGCAGAACCTCTGGAAACACCATATATTTT.

This clonotype was counted at least ten times. This chain connects TRBV7-2 to TRBJ2-7; D not resolved. CDR3 size: 14 residues. Germline V gene lookup returns CDR1 SGHTA and CDR2 FQGNSA. Between the trimmed V and J ends, which lost 3 bases and 0 bases, there was a span of 9 bases. The CDR3 sequence: CASSFESPSYEQYF. CDR3 coding DNA: TGTGCCAGCAGCTTCGAATCCCCCTCCTACGAGCAGTACTTC.

This clonotype appeared many times. This rearrangement joins TRBV20-1 to TRBJ2-7, with 9 bases aligning to TRBD1. The germline CDR1 and CDR2 sequences are DFQATT and SNEGSKA (reference sequence). The CDR3 sequence is 13 residues long. J lost 5 bases, V lost 4 bases, and 6 bases had no gene match. The CDR3 nucleotides read TGCAGTGCTATGGGGGACAGGGCCCACGAGCAGTACTTC. It yields the protein CSAMGDRAHEQYF.

A note on this clonotype: This may be a read error, as it is one base from a much larger clone. The chain recombines TRBV20-1 with TRBJ1-5, with D hard to call. The CDR3 runs to 14 residues. Germline V gene lookup returns CDR1 DFQATT and CDR2 SNEGSKA (reference sequence). The DNA of the CDR3 is TGCAGTGCTTTTACCGGTGGAAGCAATCAGCCCCAGAATTTT. Its translation: CSAFTGGSNQPQNF.

At least ten counts were recorded for this clonotype. The V gene is TRBV12-3 or TRBV12-4, the J gene TRBJ2-7; D is perhaps TRBD1 (5 bases). With 4 bases removed from V and 4 bases from J, the gap between germline ends came to 11 bases. CDR3 length equals 13 residues. Here the CDR3 reads CASSSGHPYEQYF. In DNA, the CDR3 is TGTGCCAGCAGTTCCGGACATCCGTACGAGCAGTACTTC.

The V and J genes are TRBV29-1 and TRBJ2-7; D gene ambiguous. V was pared by 1 base and J by 0 bases, with 4 bases between. CDR3 length: 12 amino acids. CDR1 is SQVTM, CDR2 ANQGSEA, per germline. CDR3 bases: TGCAGCGTTGAAGTGGACTCCTACGAGCAGTACTTC. Encoded protein: CSVEVDSYEQYF.

Note on this clonotype: A much bigger clone sits one base away, suggesting this may be a read error. V and J are TRBV7-9 and TRBJ2-7; D call uncertain. The CDR3 length is 12 residues. Germline V gene lookup returns CDR1 SEHNR and CDR2 FQNEAQ (reference sequence). CDR3 residues: CDSSSTRIEQYF. In nucleotides, the CDR3 is TGTGACAGCAGTTCTACTCGAATCGAGCAGTACTTC.

This clonotype was observed at least ten times. This chain connects TRBV12-3 or TRBV12-4 to TRBJ2-3, with D possibly TRBD2 on 6 matching bases. This CDR3 comprises 12 residues. V lost 5 bases and J lost 3, with 6 bases in between. The CDR3 nucleotides read TGTGCCAGCAGTGGGGGGACAGATACGCAGTATTTT. It yields the protein CASSGGTDTQYF.

The sample holds a few counts of this clonotype. This sequence joins TRBV20-1 and TRBJ2-3, with 8 positions matching TRBD2. Losses at the gene ends were 4 bases for V and 6 bases for J; bases not matched to a gene: 6. The length of the CDR3 is 13 residues. CDR1 is DFQATT and CDR2 is SNEGSKA in the germline V gene (reference sequence). The CDR3: CSANRERGDTQYF. CDR3 nucleotides: TGCAGTGCTAATCGGGAGCGGGGGGATACGCAGTATTTT.

This clonotype was detected ten times or more. V and J are TRBV29-1 and TRBJ1-3, with D possibly TRBD1 on 5 matching bases. This CDR3 contains 15 residues. With 4 bases removed from V and 0 bases from J, the gap between germline ends came to 13 bases. From germline, CDR1 is SQVTM and CDR2 ANQGSEA. The CDR3 region has the DNA TGCAGCGTTGTTTTAAACAGGCTCTCTGGAAACACCATATATTTT. This codes for CSVVLNRLSGNTIYF.

This clonotype was recorded at least ten times. V and J are TRBV5-1 and TRBJ1-5; tentatively, D is TRBD1 (5 bases). CDR3 length: 16 residues. CDR1 is SGHRS and CDR2 is YFSETQ in the germline V gene. The ends were cut back, 4 bases at V and 7 bases at J, with 21 bases in the middle. CDR3 in DNA: TGCGCCAGCAGCCCTACCGGGACTCCGGCGGTACAGCCCCAGCATTTT. Protein: CASSPTGTPAVQPQHF.

The rearrangement links TRBV5-1 to TRBJ1-5; 7 bases map to TRBD1. With 1 base clipped from V and 3 bases from J, the junction kept 13 bases outside the gene matches. Germline CDR1 and CDR2: SGHRS and YFSETQ. The CDR3 extends over 18 amino acids. CDR3: CASSLLPSGTANNQPQHF. In DNA, the CDR3 is TGCGCCAGCAGCTTGCTACCGAGCGGGACAGCTAACAATCAGCCCCAGCATTTT.

This clonotype was counted many times. The V gene is TRBV12-3 or TRBV12-4, the J gene TRBJ2-7; unclear D gene. V was trimmed by 5 bases and J by 5 bases, leaving 7 bases between them. The CDR3 has 11 residues. CDR3 nucleotides: TGTGCCAGCAGTGTCGTCCACGAGCAGTACTTC. Protein product: CASSVVHEQYF.